The 5 T cell receptor beta chains given below trace back to one sample, sequenced in a study of T cell responses to AZD1222 COVID-19 vaccine. Produced via immunoSEQ multiplex PCR; TCRdb's table is partial and in-frame only. The data hold 100,000 to 150,000 clones, with 85% to 90% observed a single time. The input for sequencing was peripheral blood, taken on day 0 of MenACWY control vaccination. The receptor set was obtained from an adult in good health.

The CDR3 sequence: CASSFGTPSYEQYF. The DNA of the CDR3 is TGCGCCAGCAGCTTCGGGACTCCTAGTTACGAGCAGTACTTC. The chain employs TRBV5-1 and TRBJ2-7; TRBD2 might be the D (6 bases). The germline V gene encodes CDR1 SGHRS and CDR2 YFSETQ. CDR3 length: 14 amino acids. V was pared by 2 bases and J by 4 bases, with 13 bases between.

The rearrangement joins TRBV29-1 to TRBJ1-1; 7 bases agree with TRBD1. With V trimmed by 2 bases and J by 2 bases, 5 bases remained unmatched. CDR3 length: 14 amino acids. Looked up from germline, CDR1 is SQVTM and CDR2 is ANQGSEA. The CDR3 loop reads CSVEKGAINTEAFF. The CDR3 bases are TGCAGCGTTGAAAAGGGGGCCATTAACACTGAAGCTTTCTTT.

The chain links TRBV27 to TRBJ1-2; D remains ambiguous. V lost 4 bases, J lost 4 bases, and 22 bases lay in between. Germline V CDR1 and CDR2: MNHEY, SMNVEV (reference sequence). The CDR3 is 17 residues long. CDR3 loop: CASSSPSRGGSSYGYTF. The CDR3 DNA reads TGTGCCAGCAGTTCCCCTAGTCGAGGTGGCAGTAGCTATGGCTACACCTTC.

This sequence joins TRBV11-3 and TRBJ2-7; 7 bases align to TRBD2. Unmatched junction bases numbered 10, after V lost 4 bases and J lost 4 bases. The CDR3 spans 15 residues. Germline loops: CDR1 SGHNT, CDR2 YENEEA. The CDR3 coding sequence is TGTGCCAGCAGCTCCCCCGGGAGCGGGGAATACGAGCAGTACTTC. It yields the protein CASSSPGSGEYEQYF.

The J gene is TRBJ2-7, the V gene TRBV19, with D perhaps given as TRBD1 or TRBD2 (6 bases each). The CDR3 extends over 14 amino acids. Trimming removed 5 bases from V and 3 bases from J, with 14 bases in between. Germline-derived CDR1 and CDR2 are LNHDA and SQIVND (reference sequence). In DNA form, the CDR3 reads TGTGCCAGTAGTTTCCGGGGGCAGAACTACGAGCAGTACTTC. This codes for CASSFRGQNYEQYF.